This TCR beta chain emerged from a study of T-cell reconstitution after alpha-beta-depleted transplantation in children. The CDR3 has 15 amino acids. V gave up 1 base and J gave up 4 bases, with 13 bases separating them. CDR1 and CDR2 from the germline V gene are SGHTA and FQGNSA. This clonotype turned up a few times. The TCRbeta library incorporated unique molecular identifiers. Using its own MiXCR run on the PCR reads, TCRdb lists one record per CDR3 protein. The table lists roughly 500,000 distinct CDR3 sequences, 12% of them singletons. The J gene is TRBJ1-1, the V gene TRBV7-2, with D hard to call. Sample: PBMCs from the stem cell graft donor, taken from the stem cell graft. This TCR was recovered from a human donor who donated a stem cell graft to a child with combined immunodeficiency. The CDR3 reads CASSLVPVQGTEAFF. CDR3 in DNA: TGTGCCAGCAGCTTAGTTCCGGTTCAAGGCACTGAAGCTTTCTTT.